This is a list of T cell receptor beta chains from one sample in a study of T-cell memory formation after mild COVID-19. MiXCR, applied by TCRdb to the 5' RACE reads, yields one record per CDR3 protein. The sample lists 130,000 to 150,000 distinct CDR3 sequences; over 15% were seen once. The source material was PBMCs or a T cell subset sorted from them (not recorded which). The receptors shown here come from an adult woman who had mild COVID-19 (a few samples of this study predate the infection). Cell type and time point are not known. The CDR3 runs from the conserved cysteine through the conserved F or W. The order of the fields is D gene, V gene, J gene, clone size, CDR3 DNA, CDR3 protein. A D gene is named only where the DNA matches it firmly. Clone size is given for some rows only: seen once, a few or many times, or a class if the clone is expanded.

d_gene: -; v_gene: TRBV9; j_gene: TRBJ1-4; abundance: few; CDR3nt: TGTGCCAGCAGTGGACCTCGGGGAGCGGCTAATGAAAAACTGTTTTTT; CDR3aa: CASSGPRGAANEKLFF
d_gene: TRBD2; v_gene: TRBV4-2; j_gene: TRBJ2-1; abundance: few; CDR3nt: TGTGCCAGCAGCCAACGACTAGCGGGTTGGGATGAGCAGTTCTTC; CDR3aa: CASSQRLAGWDEQFF
d_gene: -; v_gene: TRBV4-2; j_gene: TRBJ2-3; abundance: -; CDR3nt: TGTGCCAGCAGCCAGGCCCCTACCGGCACAGATACGCAGTATTTT; CDR3aa: CASSQAPTGTDTQYF
d_gene: -; v_gene: TRBV30; j_gene: TRBJ2-5; abundance: -; CDR3nt: TGTGCCTGGAGTGTAGGCCGTGAGACCCAGTACTTC; CDR3aa: CAWSVGRETQYF
d_gene: -; v_gene: TRBV6-5; j_gene: TRBJ1-1; abundance: -; CDR3nt: TGTGCCAGCAGTTACGTAACAGATATGAACACTGAAGCTTTCTTT; CDR3aa: CASSYVTDMNTEAFF
d_gene: -; v_gene: TRBV3-1; j_gene: TRBJ1-5; abundance: few; CDR3nt: TGTGCCAGCAGCCACGGTGATCAGCCCCAGCATTTT; CDR3aa: CASSHGDQPQHF
d_gene: -; v_gene: TRBV12-3/TRBV12-4; j_gene: TRBJ1-6; abundance: many; CDR3nt: TGTGCCAGCAGTCGGACGGCCTCCTATAATTCACCCCTCCACTTT; CDR3aa: CASSRTASYNSPLHF
d_gene: TRBD1; v_gene: TRBV12-3/TRBV12-4; j_gene: TRBJ1-1; abundance: -; CDR3nt: TGTGCCAGCAGTCTTCCTTACAGGGGACGCACTGAAGCTTTCTTT; CDR3aa: CASSLPYRGRTEAFF
d_gene: -; v_gene: TRBV5-1; j_gene: TRBJ2-1; abundance: -; CDR3nt: TGCGCCAGCAGCTTGGTACAGCACAATGAGCAGTTCTTC; CDR3aa: CASSLVQHNEQFF
d_gene: -; v_gene: TRBV29-1; j_gene: TRBJ2-5; abundance: -; CDR3nt: TGCAGCGTGCAGTCGGTGTACCAAGAGACCCAGTACTTC; CDR3aa: CSVQSVYQETQYF
d_gene: -; v_gene: TRBV20-1; j_gene: TRBJ2-2; abundance: many; CDR3nt: TGCAGTGCTAGAGCCAGCTGGAACACCGGGGAGCTGTTTTTT; CDR3aa: CSARASWNTGELFF
d_gene: TRBD1; v_gene: TRBV4-2; j_gene: TRBJ1-1; abundance: -; CDR3nt: TGTGCCAGCAGCCTCGCCGACAGGGACTTCACTGAAGCTTTCTTT; CDR3aa: CASSLADRDFTEAFF
d_gene: -; v_gene: TRBV12-3/TRBV12-4; j_gene: TRBJ1-2; abundance: -; CDR3nt: TGTGCCAGCAGTTACGGGGGGTCCGAAGGCTACACCTTC; CDR3aa: CASSYGGSEGYTF
d_gene: -; v_gene: TRBV7-2; j_gene: TRBJ1-2; abundance: -; CDR3nt: TGTGCCAGCAGCCCCGTCCCCGGGGTTTATGGCTACACCTTC; CDR3aa: CASSPVPGVYGYTF
d_gene: -; v_gene: TRBV7-2; j_gene: TRBJ2-5; abundance: many; CDR3nt: TGTGCCAGCAGCCACCTTGAACGGATTAAAGGGGAGACCCAGTACTTC; CDR3aa: CASSHLERIKGETQYF
d_gene: -; v_gene: TRBV4-2; j_gene: TRBJ2-3; abundance: few; CDR3nt: TGTGCCAGCAGCCATATGGGGGGAGGAGCCGGGGCGCAGTATTTT; CDR3aa: CASSHMGGGAGAQYF
d_gene: TRBD1; v_gene: TRBV6-5; j_gene: TRBJ1-1; abundance: -; CDR3nt: TGTGCCAGCAGTTACTCACAGGGGGCCGGCACTGAAGCTTTCTTT; CDR3aa: CASSYSQGAGTEAFF
d_gene: -; v_gene: TRBV18; j_gene: TRBJ2-7; abundance: -; CDR3nt: TGTGCCAGCTCACCCGGGGGCATACCTCACGAGCAGTACTTC; CDR3aa: CASSPGGIPHEQYF
d_gene: -; v_gene: TRBV5-1; j_gene: TRBJ2-2; abundance: many; CDR3nt: TGCGCCAGCAGTTTGGGGGCCCGAACCGGGGAGCTGTTTTTT; CDR3aa: CASSLGARTGELFF
d_gene: TRBD1; v_gene: TRBV5-1; j_gene: TRBJ2-3; abundance: few; CDR3nt: TGCGCCAGCTGCACCCGGGACAGGGGCACAGATACGCAGTATTTT; CDR3aa: CASCTRDRGTDTQYF
d_gene: TRBD2; v_gene: TRBV3-1; j_gene: TRBJ2-1; abundance: few; CDR3nt: TGTGCCAGCAGCCCCCGGAGGCTAGCGGGAGCCTCTAGAGGGAATGAGCAGTTCTTC; CDR3aa: CASSPRRLAGASRGNEQFF
d_gene: -; v_gene: TRBV12-3/TRBV12-4; j_gene: TRBJ1-5; abundance: -; CDR3nt: TGTCCAAACCTCAGGGCCAGATCCCGGGAATATAGCAATCAGCCCCAGCATTTT; CDR3aa: CPNLRARSREYSNQPQHF